The clone carrying this T cell receptor (beta chain) appeared once. Its target is not known. The sample belongs to a study of a mutant IDH1 vaccine in newly diagnosed glioma. Study-wide background: Patients were started on vaccination 4-6 weeks after radiotherapy alone, or with temozolomide cycles. Former treatment meant radiotherapy, temozolomide, or both; the majority had gotten both.

Regarding time point: week 47, end of study. Doses of 300 ug of mutant IDH1 20-mer peptide were given with topical imiquimod. Libraries were prepared by immunoSEQ multiplex PCR; TCRdb keeps only in-frame clonotypes and omits some of them. The sample contains almost 95,000 clones, over 85% of which appear only once. Trimming removed 2 bases from V and 5 bases from J; junction bases left unmatched: 8. This CDR3 comprises 15 residues. The sample here was PBMCs, taken from a glioma patient whose treatment included an IDH1 peptide vaccine. This sequence was found in a woman in her forties or fifties with glioma. The chain is built from TRBV23-1 and TRBJ1-2; TRBD1 aligns across 7 bases. TRBV23-1 is classed as an ORF, of uncertain function. DNA for the CDR3: TGCGCCAGCAGTCAAGGGTCAGGGGGTTGGTATGGCTACACCTTC. Its protein is CASSQGSGGWYGYTF.